This T cell receptor (beta chain) is from a study of cytomegalovirus exposure and HLA in healthy donors. The wider study: Falling in the Caucasian-associated ancestry cluster were about 83% of 398 genotyped donors. Findings of the study overall: Some highly shared sequence variants likely arose as a pipeline artifact. There were around 160 TCR beta chains listed as cytomegalovirus-associated.

V was trimmed by 6 bases and J by 6 bases, leaving 14 bases between them. Germline values: CDR1 MNHEY, CDR2 SMNVEV (reference sequence). The CDR3 runs to 13 residues. PCR primers comprised 60 Vbeta and 13 Jbeta primers. Assay: immunoSEQ multiplex PCR; the TCRdb copy retains only in-frame clones and omits some. The sample lists about 160,000 clones; 75% were seen once. A note on this clone: Antigen unknown.

The J gene is TRBJ1-2, the V gene TRBV27; TRBD1 might be the D (5 bases). This TCR came from a woman aged 45-65 years in good health and CMV-seropositive. The sample comprised PBMCs. CDR3 loop: CASSPSGAHGYTF. CDR3 DNA: TGTGCCAGCAGCCCTTCTGGGGCCCATGGCTACACCTTC.